This T cell receptor beta chain was documented in a study of tumor-infiltrating lymphocytes in primary liver carcinoma. Study information: Between roughly 4 and 11 cm across, the tumors were all of stage T1-T3 N0M0. The study, taken as a whole, reports: Only about 8-24% of top clones were detected in all five tumor regions.

V shed 5 bases, J shed 1 base, and the junction held 3 bases outside the gene matches. Germline CDR1 and CDR2: SGHRS and YFSETQ. This CDR3 comprises 14 residues. Unsorted bulk tissue (roughly 18-32 mg) underwent RNA and DNA co-extraction. Resection treated the patients' primary liver carcinoma. The study found over 80% viable tumor cells in every tumor sample. Worth noting for this clonotype: Its target is not known. A read error may explain this, as a much larger clone is one base away.

Starting material of 500 to 600 ng total RNA yielded TCR beta cDNA via a constant-region primer. Three-round nested multiplex PCR performed with slightly modified ARM-PCR produced the TCR beta libraries. Amplification in the first two PCR rounds was performed using TRBV1-TRBV30 forward primers and a C-beta reverse primer for approximately 10 cycles each. TCRdb processed the multiplex PCR reads anew with MiXCR; each CDR3 protein has one entry. The sample has around 81,000 distinct CDR3 sequences; 70% to 75% are singletons. This clonotype was obtained from a woman in her sixties with primary liver carcinoma and hepatitis B virus infection. Input material: liver tumor tissue from sampling region 4. Subset meaning: tumor region T4, right-lateral pole. The genes are TRBV5-1 and TRBJ2-3, with TRBD1 matching 8 bases. The CDR3 DNA is TGCGCCAGCAGTTCGGGACAGGGCACAGATACGCAGTATTTT. Translation: CASSSGQGTDTQYF.